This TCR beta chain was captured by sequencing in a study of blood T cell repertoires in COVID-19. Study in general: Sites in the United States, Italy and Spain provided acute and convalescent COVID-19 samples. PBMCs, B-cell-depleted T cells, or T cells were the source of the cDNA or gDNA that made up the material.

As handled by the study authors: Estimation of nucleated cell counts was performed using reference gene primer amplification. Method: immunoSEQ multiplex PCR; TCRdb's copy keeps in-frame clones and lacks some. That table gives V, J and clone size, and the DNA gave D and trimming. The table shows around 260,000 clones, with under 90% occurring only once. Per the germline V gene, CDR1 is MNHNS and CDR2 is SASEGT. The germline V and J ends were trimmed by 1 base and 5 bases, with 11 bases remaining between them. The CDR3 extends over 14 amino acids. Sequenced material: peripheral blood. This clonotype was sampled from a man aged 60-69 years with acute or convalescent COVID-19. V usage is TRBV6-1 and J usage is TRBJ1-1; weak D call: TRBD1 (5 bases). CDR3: CASSEVGEWTEAFF. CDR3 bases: TGTGCCAGCAGTGAAGTAGGGGAATGGACTGAAGCTTTCTTT.